This TCR beta chain was sequenced during a study of T-cell reconstitution after alpha-beta-depleted transplantation in children. The CDR3 sequence is 17 residues long. The J segment lost 0 bases and the V segment lost 6 bases, leaving 11 bases of the junction unmatched. Comment on this clonotype: The antigen is not known.

Study-wide results and limits: One year post-transplant, T-cell counts and diversity were largely derived from T cells produced anew. Day-60 TCRbeta diversity that was high in some patients was derived from surviving recipient T cells and thymic progenitors.

The TCRbeta library was prepared with unique molecular identifiers. MiXCR was run by TCRdb on the PCR reads, yielding one entry per CDR3 protein. Seen here are approximately 1,000,000 distinct CDR3 sequences, about 26% observed once, and the top ten hold roughly 31%. The receptor was derived from a boy in the first two years of life who had a stem cell transplant for SCID, so the T cells may come from the graft donor. The chain joins TRBV12-3 or TRBV12-4 to TRBJ1-5; 7 bases line up with TRBD1. The sample here was PBMCs, mostly from graft donor cells, taken 360 days after TCRalphabeta/CD19-depleted stem cell transplant. In DNA form, the CDR3 reads TGTGCCAGCAGACCCACAGGGGTTGGGCGTAGCAATCAGCCCCAGCATTTT. It is translated as CASRPTGVGRSNQPQHF.